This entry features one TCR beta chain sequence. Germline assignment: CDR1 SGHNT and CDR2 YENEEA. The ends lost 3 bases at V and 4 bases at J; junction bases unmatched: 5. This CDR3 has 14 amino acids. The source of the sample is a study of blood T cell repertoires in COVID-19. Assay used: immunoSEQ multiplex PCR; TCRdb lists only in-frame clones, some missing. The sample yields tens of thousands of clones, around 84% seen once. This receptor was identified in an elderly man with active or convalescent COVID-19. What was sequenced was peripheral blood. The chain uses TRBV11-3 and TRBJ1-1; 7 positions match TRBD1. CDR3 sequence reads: CASSLDPGGTEAFF. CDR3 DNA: TGTGCCAGCAGCTTGGATCCAGGGGGCACTGAAGCTTTCTTT.